This TCR beta chain is drawn from a study of blood T cell repertoires in COVID-19. Study details: COVID-19 samples from acute and convalescent phases originated in the United States, Italy and Spain. PBMCs, B-cell-depleted T cells, or T cells were the source of the cDNA or gDNA that made up the material.

Repertoires were generated with immunoSEQ multiplex PCR, while TCRdb's copy carries only in-frame clones and drops some. The sample lists around 50,000 clones; more than 70% were seen once. The CDR3 loop spans 17 amino acids. V lost 8 bases to trimming and J lost 1 base, with 24 bases between them. Germline values: CDR1 SQVTM, CDR2 ANQGSEA. The receptor was isolated from a human donor in a cohort sampled during active COVID-19. The sample was peripheral blood. V usage is TRBV29-1 and J usage is TRBJ1-3; possible D gene TRBD1, 6 bases. In DNA, the CDR3 is TGCAGCCTAAGGGCGGCAGGGGCATCTTGTTCTGGAAACACCATATATTTT. Translated, it gives CSLRAAGASCSGNTIYF.